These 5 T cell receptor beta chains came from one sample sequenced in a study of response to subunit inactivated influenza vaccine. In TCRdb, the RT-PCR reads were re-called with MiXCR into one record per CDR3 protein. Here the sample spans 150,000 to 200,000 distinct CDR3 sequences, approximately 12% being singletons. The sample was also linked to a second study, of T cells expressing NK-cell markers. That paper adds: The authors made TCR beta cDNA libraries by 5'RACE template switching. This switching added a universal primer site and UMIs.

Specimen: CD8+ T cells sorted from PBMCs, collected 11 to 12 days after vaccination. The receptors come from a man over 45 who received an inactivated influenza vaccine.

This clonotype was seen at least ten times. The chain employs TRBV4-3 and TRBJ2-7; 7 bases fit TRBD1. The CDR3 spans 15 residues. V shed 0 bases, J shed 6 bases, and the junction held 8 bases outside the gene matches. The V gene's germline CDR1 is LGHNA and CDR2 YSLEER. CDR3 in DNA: TGCGCCAGCAGCCAAGAGCGGACAGGATTAATCGAGCAGTACTTC. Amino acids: CASSQERTGLIEQYF.

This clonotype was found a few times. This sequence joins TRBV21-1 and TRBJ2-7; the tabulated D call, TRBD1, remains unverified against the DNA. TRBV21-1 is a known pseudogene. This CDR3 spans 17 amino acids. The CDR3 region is CASSKAFRDPSSYEQYF. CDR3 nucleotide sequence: TGTGCCAGCAGCAAAGCGTTCCGGGACCCCAGCTCCTACGAGCAGTACTTC.

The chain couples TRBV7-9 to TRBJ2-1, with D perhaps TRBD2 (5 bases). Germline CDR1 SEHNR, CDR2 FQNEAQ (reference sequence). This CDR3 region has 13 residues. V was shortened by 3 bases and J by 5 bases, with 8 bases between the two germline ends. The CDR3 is CASSFLADNEQFF. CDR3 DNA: TGTGCCAGCAGCTTCCTAGCAGACAATGAGCAGTTCTTC.

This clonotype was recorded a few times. CDR3 sequence (DNA): TGTGCCAGCAGGGAGGACCGGGATACGCAGTATTTT. This translates into CASREDRDTQYF. The chain is built from TRBV2 and TRBJ2-3, with D possibly TRBD2 on 5 matching bases. V dropped 6 bases and J dropped 6 bases, with 10 bases sitting between them. Germline CDR1 SNHLY, CDR2 FYNNEI. The CDR3 runs 12 residues.

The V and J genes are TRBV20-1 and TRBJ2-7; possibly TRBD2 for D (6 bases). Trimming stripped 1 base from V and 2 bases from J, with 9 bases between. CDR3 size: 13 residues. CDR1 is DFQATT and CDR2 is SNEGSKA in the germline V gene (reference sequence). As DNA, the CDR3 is TGCAGTGCTAGAGTAACTAGCACCTACGAGCAGTACTTC. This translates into CSARVTSTYEQYF.